This T cell receptor beta chain was captured in a study of blood T cell repertoires in COVID-19. Overall study context: Collection of acute and convalescent COVID-19 samples took place in the United States, Italy and Spain.

Trimming removed 1 base from V and 2 bases from J, with 8 bases in between. CDR1 and CDR2 from the germline V gene are SGHAT and FQNNGV. The CDR3 consists of 14 residues. Study processing details: Reference gene primer amplification in the assay estimated nucleated cell counts. Here immunoSEQ multiplex PCR was the method, and the copy in TCRdb shows in-frame clones only, minus some. For V, J and clone size, that table is used; D and trimming come from the DNA. This table holds approximately 300,000 clones, approximately 88% found once. The chain employs TRBV11-2 and TRBJ1-1; no clear D. This receptor was obtained from a young man who had recovered from COVID-19. The specimen sequenced was peripheral blood. CDR3: CASSLGHRNTEAFF. CDR3 bases: TGTGCCAGCAGCTTAGGGCACAGAAACACTGAAGCTTTCTTT.